These 26 T cell receptor beta chains were sequenced from one sample in a study of CD8+ T cells in alopecia areata. As the sequencing template, cDNA was produced by extracting RNA and reverse transcribing it. Some clones are missing from TCRdb's copy, which holds only in-frame ones; the method was immunoSEQ multiplex PCR. The data show approximately 150,000 clones, roughly 60% seen once. Input material: CD8+ T cells sorted from blood. The source of these receptors is a human donor in good health.

The gene calls are TRBV2 and TRBJ2-3, with TRBD2 matching 8 bases. The CDR3 totals 15 residues. With 11 bases clipped from V and 2 bases from J, the junction kept 12 bases outside the gene matches. CDR1 SNHLY and CDR2 FYNNEI come from the germline V gene. CDR3 amino acids: CAGKLSGSPTDTQYF. In DNA form, the CDR3 reads TGTGCCGGCAAACTCAGCGGGAGTCCCACAGATACGCAGTATTTT.

V usage is TRBV5-1 and J usage is TRBJ2-7, with a possible D match to TRBD1 (6 bases). Trimming stripped 3 bases from V and 7 bases from J, with 14 bases between. This CDR3 spans 13 amino acids. The germline V gene has CDR1 SGHRS and CDR2 YFSETQ. CDR3 bases: TGCGCCAGCAGCTGGGACACCCTCAGGGAGCAGTACTTC. This codes for CASSWDTLREQYF.

The CDR3 loop reads CASRQGNNEQFF. In nucleotides, the CDR3 is TGTGCCAGCAGGCAGGGAAACAATGAGCAGTTCTTC. The chain joins TRBV6-1 to TRBJ2-1; tentatively, D is TRBD1 (5 bases). Germline CDR1 reads MNHNS; CDR2 reads SASEGT. V gave up 6 bases and J gave up 5 bases, with 8 bases separating them. The CDR3 runs to 12 residues.

The chain carries TRBV6-5 and TRBJ2-7, with D unclear. CDR1 MNHEY and CDR2 SVGAGI come from the germline V gene. The ends were cut back, 6 bases at V and 9 bases at J, with 15 bases in the middle. This CDR3 region has 12 residues. CDR3 loop: CASSHDEHGQYF. The CDR3 DNA sequence: TGTGCCAGCAGCCACGACGAACATGGGCAGTACTTC.

The V call is TRBV7-9, the J call TRBJ2-7; D possibly uses TRBD1 or TRBD2 (5 bases each). CDR1 is SEHNR and CDR2 is FQNEAQ in the germline V gene (reference sequence). V was pared by 5 bases and J by 7 bases, with 15 bases between. The CDR3 covers 13 residues. DNA for the CDR3: TGTGCCAGCAGCGCAAGGGACCCCCCAGAGCAGTACTTC. Translated: CASSARDPPEQYF.

The chain couples TRBV27 to TRBJ2-2; D uncertain. The CDR3 totals 12 residues. V was pared by 3 bases and J by 7 bases, with 6 bases between. In germline, CDR1 is MNHEY, CDR2 SMNVEV (reference sequence). CDR3 in DNA: TGTGCCAGCAGTTTGGGCTTCGGGGAGCTGTTTTTT. Protein product: CASSLGFGELFF.

This clone was seen just once. V is TRBV5-4 and J is TRBJ2-1; maybe TRBD1 (6 bases). Germline CDR1 is SGHNT and CDR2 is YYREEE (reference sequence). This CDR3 region has 15 residues. The V end lost 4 bases, the J end lost 0 bases, and 11 bases lay between the germline ends. CDR3 sequence: CASSRDIRSYNEQFF. The CDR3 DNA reads TGTGCCAGCAGCCGGGACATCCGCTCCTACAATGAGCAGTTCTTC.

This rearrangement joins TRBV2 to TRBJ2-1; 8 positions match TRBD2. Germline CDR1 and CDR2: SNHLY and FYNNEI. Trimming at V came to 2 bases and at J to 5 bases, leaving 14 bases not matched to a gene. This CDR3 is 18 amino acids long. The CDR3 region has the DNA TGTGCCAGCAGTGAATCGTTTGCGGGCGGGAGGCCCAACAATGAGCAGTTCTTC. Protein: CASSESFAGGRPNNEQFF.

This chain connects TRBV25-1 to TRBJ2-1; D possibly uses TRBD1 or TRBD2 (6 bases each). V shed 5 bases and J shed 6 bases, with 11 bases lying between them. Germline V gene lookup returns CDR1 MGHDK and CDR2 SYGVNS. This CDR3 is built from 13 residues. The CDR3 nucleotides are TGTGCCAGCAGTCTCGGGGGCCGCAATGAGCAGTTCTTC. As protein: CASSLGGRNEQFF.

The chain has TRBV29-1 and TRBJ2-1; D might be TRBD2 (5 bases). Trimming stripped 4 bases from V and 8 bases from J, with 15 bases between. The CDR3 loop spans 13 amino acids. From germline, CDR1 is SQVTM and CDR2 ANQGSEA. The CDR3 nucleotides are TGCAGCGTTGTATCCGGGATACTGGATGAGCAGTTCTTC. Encoded protein: CSVVSGILDEQFF.

The chain has TRBV7-9 and TRBJ2-5; a possible D gene is TRBD1 (6 bases). Germline V gives CDR1 SEHNR, CDR2 FQNEAQ (reference sequence). The length of the CDR3 is 14 residues. Trimming shortened V by 5 bases and J by 5 bases, and 15 bases separated the two germline ends. The CDR3 region is CASSPNRDRETQYF. CDR3 in DNA: TGTGCCAGCAGCCCAAACAGGGACCGGGAGACCCAGTACTTC.

The rearrangement uses TRBV5-6 and TRBJ1-1; D is undetermined. This CDR3 is 16 amino acids long. V dropped 4 bases and J dropped 1 base, with 17 bases sitting between them. Per the germline V gene, CDR1 is SGHDT and CDR2 is YYEEEE. The CDR3 bases are TGTGCCAGCAGCCCTATTGCGGGGTTCGGGAACACTGAAGCTTTCTTT. It yields the protein CASSPIAGFGNTEAFF.

This chain links TRBV13 with TRBJ2-2; D is unclear. V was cut by 2 bases and J by 3 bases, with 7 bases left in between. Germline V gene lookup returns CDR1 PRHDT and CDR2 FYEKMQ (reference sequence). The CDR3 is 14 amino acids. Here the CDR3 DNA reads TGTGCCAGCAGCTTACGATTGGACACCGGGGAGCTGTTTTTT. It specifies CASSLRLDTGELFF.

The rearrangement links TRBV5-1 to TRBJ2-7; possibly TRBD2 for D (5 bases). The CDR3 runs to 14 residues. Germline CDR1 reads SGHRS; CDR2 reads YFSETQ. Trimming cost V 3 bases and J 5 bases, with 15 bases left between them. The CDR3 is CASSSSGIIHEQYF. CDR3 DNA sequence: TGCGCCAGCAGCTCCTCGGGAATAATCCACGAGCAGTACTTC.

The gene calls are TRBV5-6 and TRBJ1-2; 8 bases fit TRBD1. The germline CDR1 and CDR2 sequences are SGHDT and YYEEEE. The CDR3 has 12 residues. V trimming: 7 bases; J trimming: 10 bases; junction bases outside the gene matches: 9. This chain's CDR3 is CASRGDRPNYTF. The CDR3 DNA is TGTGCCAGCCGGGGGGACAGGCCGAACTACACCTTC. Full variable domain (rest looked up from reference TRBV5-6 and TRBJ1-2): DAGVTQSPTHLIKTRGQQVTLRCSPKSGHDTVSWYQQALGQGPQFIFQYYEEEERQRGNFPDRFSGHQFPNYSSELNVNALLLGDSALYLCASRGDRPNYTFGSGTRLTVV.

The chain employs TRBV25-1 and TRBJ2-1; no definite D call. The CDR3 sequence is 12 residues long. The germline V gene encodes CDR1 MGHDK and CDR2 SYGVNS. V lost 3 bases to trimming and J lost 6 bases, with 6 bases between them. CDR3 amino acids: CASSDRTNEQFF. DNA of the CDR3: TGTGCCAGCAGTGACCGGACCAATGAGCAGTTCTTC.

This clone has more than one count but fewer than ten. V and J are TRBV29-1 and TRBJ2-1; 10 nucleotides agree with TRBD2. The CDR3 is 16 amino acids. Germline loops: CDR1 SQVTM, CDR2 ANQGSEA. V was pared by 6 bases and J by 1 base, with 9 bases of the junction left unmatched. The CDR3: CSVSGLAEASYNEQFF. The CDR3 DNA reads as TGCAGCGTCTCCGGACTAGCGGAGGCGTCCTACAATGAGCAGTTCTTC.

This clone was seen only a few times. V and J are TRBV29-1 and TRBJ1-2; no definite D call. Trimming removed 0 bases from V and 0 bases from J, with 14 bases in between. The CDR3 runs 16 residues. The germline V gene has CDR1 SQVTM and CDR2 ANQGSEA. CDR3 nucleotide sequence: TGCAGCGTTGAAGATCTGGTAGGAGTATCTAACTATGGCTACACCTTC. This encodes CSVEDLVGVSNYGYTF.

The chain combines TRBV4-1 with TRBJ2-7, with D possibly TRBD1 on 5 matching bases. The CDR3 contains 13 residues. The germline CDR1 and CDR2 sequences are MGHRA and YSYEKL. V lost 0 bases, J lost 4 bases, and 7 bases lay in between. As DNA, the CDR3 is TGCGCCAGCAGCCAAGAACAGGAATACGAGCAGTACTTC. Amino acid sequence: CASSQEQEYEQYF.

The chain has TRBV29-1 and TRBJ2-3; TRBD1 aligns across 7 bases. The CDR3 extends over 13 amino acids. V was clipped by 6 bases and J by 0 bases; unmatched bases: 3. The germline gives CDR1 SQVTM, CDR2 ANQGSEA. The CDR3 sequence is CSVPGQSTDTQYF. The CDR3 DNA reads as TGCAGCGTGCCGGGACAGAGCACAGATACGCAGTATTTT.

The sample holds a few counts of this clone. The rearrangement links TRBV7-2 to TRBJ2-1; 8 positions match TRBD2. Germline lookup yields CDR1 SGHTA and CDR2 FQGNSA. The CDR3 is made up of 19 amino acids. V dropped 3 bases and J dropped 2; count of bases not matched to a gene: 15. As DNA, the CDR3 is TGTGCCAGCAGCTTGAGACGGGATTTCGGCGGGAGGACCTACAATGAGCAGTTCTTC. Protein product: CASSLRRDFGGRTYNEQFF.

Notes on this clone: Other DNA sequences in this sample translate to the same CDR3. V gene TRBV2 combines with J gene TRBJ1-3; no clear D gene. This CDR3 is built from 10 residues. Deletions cut 6 bases from V and 4 bases from J, with 1 base between. Germline V gives CDR1 SNHLY, CDR2 FYNNEI. CDR3 bases: TGTGCCAGCAGAGGAAACACCATATATTTT. It codes for CASRGNTIYF.

The V call is TRBV4-1, the J call TRBJ1-5; D ambiguous. Deletions cut 1 base from V and 1 base from J, with 5 bases between. CDR3 length equals 14 residues. Germline V gives CDR1 MGHRA, CDR2 YSYEKL. This chain's CDR3 is CASSQGDSNQPQHF. The DNA for the CDR3 is TGCGCCAGCAGCCAAGGCGACAGCAATCAGCCCCAGCATTTT.

The J gene is TRBJ2-7, the V gene TRBV9, with 7 bases matching TRBD1. Germline V gene lookup returns CDR1 SGDLS and CDR2 YYNGEE. V shed 3 bases, J shed 3 bases, and the junction held 12 bases outside the gene matches. The CDR3 has 16 amino acids. CDR3 coding DNA: TGTGCCAGCAGCGCCGGGGTGTCAGGGGGACACTACGAGCAGTACTTC. This translates into CASSAGVSGGHYEQYF. Full variable domain (outside the CDR3, taken from reference TRBV9 and TRBJ2-7): DSGVTQTPKHLITATGQRVTLRCSPRSGDLSVYWYQQSLDQGLQFLIQYYNGEERAKGNILERFSAQQFPDLHSELNLSSLELGDSALYFCASSAGVSGGHYEQYFGPGTRLTVT.

The chain has TRBV23-1 and TRBJ1-5; no reliable D call. TRBV23-1 is treated as an ORF (open reading frame) with a function not yet certain. Trimming cost V 5 bases and J 2 bases, with 16 bases left between them. The CDR3 has 16 amino acids. The CDR3 region has the DNA TGCGCCAGCAGTTACCTGACACCTCGCGGCAATCAGCCCCAGCATTTT. This encodes CASSYLTPRGNQPQHF.

This clone was found once. The chain links TRBV12-5 to TRBJ1-1; D not certain. Germline V gene sequence: CDR1 LGHNT, CDR2 FRNRAP. Between the trimmed V and J ends, which lost 3 bases and 8 bases, there was a span of 13 bases. The CDR3 length is 13 residues. For the CDR3, the DNA is TGTGCTAGTGGTTTCCCGGGGAGCAGAGAAGCTTTCTTT. It yields the protein CASGFPGSREAFF. Full variable domain (missing parts from reference TRBV12-5 and TRBJ1-1): DARVTQTPRHKVTEMGQEVTMRCQPILGHNTVFWYRQTMMQGLELLAYFRNRAPLDDSGMPKDRFSAEMPDATLATLKIQPSEPRDSAVYFCASGFPGSREAFFGQGTRLTVV.